These 30 T cell receptor beta chains were sequenced from one sample in a study of Ad26.COV2.S vaccination and SARS-CoV-2 variants. Assay: immunoSEQ multiplex PCR; the TCRdb copy retains only in-frame clones and omits some. This sample has roughly 380,000 clones; around 87% occur once, and the top ten carry less than 4.5%. Treatment in this sample: about 20 received Ad26.COV2.S at low or high dose, single or two shots; about five received placebo; per-sample allocation not given. Vaccine and placebo recipients were sampled on day 63 after the first injection. The sequenced sample was peripheral blood, obtained in a trial of Ad26.COV2.S vaccine versus placebo. The receptors were sampled from a person aged 18-60 years who received the Ad26.COV2.S COVID-19 vaccine or a placebo.

This clone was counted between two and nine times. The genes are TRBV5-1 and TRBJ1-1, with a weak D call TRBD1 (5 bases). The CDR3 runs to 13 residues. Germline CDR1 SGHRS, CDR2 YFSETQ. The V end lost 0 bases, the J end lost 4 bases, and 7 bases lay between the germline ends. The CDR3: CASSLAGFTEAFF. DNA of the CDR3: TGCGCCAGCAGCTTGGCAGGGTTCACTGAAGCTTTCTTT. Full variable domain (remainder filled in from reference TRBV5-1 and TRBJ1-1): KAGVTQTPRYLIKTRGQQVTLSCSPISGHRSVSWYQQTPGQGLQFLFEYFSETQRNKGNFPGRFSGRQFSNSRSEMNVSTLELGDSALYLCASSLAGFTEAFFGQGTRLTVV.

This sequence joins TRBV27 and TRBJ1-4; no firm D call. CDR1 is MNHEY and CDR2 is SMNVEV in the germline V gene (reference sequence). This CDR3 is built from 16 residues. V was pared by 5 bases and J by 3 bases, with 16 bases between. Here the CDR3 reads CASSPNRASANEKLFF. CDR3 in DNA: TGTGCCAGCAGTCCCAACCGGGCCAGCGCTAATGAAAAACTGTTTTTT.

CDR3 sequence reads: CASSLEGGMQETQYF. The CDR3 coding sequence is TGTGCCAGCAGCTTGGAGGGGGGGATGCAAGAGACCCAGTACTTC. The rearrangement joins TRBV7-8 to TRBJ2-5, with D maybe TRBD2 (7 bases). The V end was cut by 3 bases, the J end by 2 bases, with 13 bases between. CDR1 and CDR2 (germline): SGHVS, FQNEAQ. This CDR3 is 15 amino acids long. The whole variable domain, remainder taken from reference TRBV7-8 and TRBJ2-5, is GAGVSQSPRYKVAKRGQDVALRCDPISGHVSLFWYQQALGQGPEFLTYFQNEAQLDKSGLPSDRFFAERPEGSVSTLKIQRTQQEDSAVYLCASSLEGGMQETQYFGPGTRLLVL.

The rearrangement joins TRBV2 to TRBJ2-5; tentatively, D is TRBD1 (6 bases). Per germline, CDR1 SNHLY and CDR2 FYNNEI. The CDR3 has 13 residues. Trimming took off 6 bases at V and 1 base at J, with 9 bases between the two ends. The CDR3 DNA sequence: TGTGCCAGCAGCGGACAGTTCCAAGAGACCCAGTACTTC. Encoded protein: CASSGQFQETQYF.

The CDR3 DNA reads TGTGCCAGCAGTTTATCTCCCCCTGACAGATCCCAATCTGGCTACACCTTC. Encoded protein: CASSLSPPDRSQSGYTF. V and J are TRBV27 and TRBJ1-2; D is possibly TRBD1 (5 bases). CDR1 is MNHEY and CDR2 is SMNVEV in the germline V gene (reference sequence). The ends were cut back, 0 bases at V and 7 bases at J, with 21 bases in the middle. The CDR3 covers 17 residues.

CDR3 nucleotide sequence: TGTGCCAGCAGCGGACGCGGGGGGCCCTACAATGAGCAGTTCTTC. Its protein product is CASSGRGGPYNEQFF. The chain couples TRBV25-1 to TRBJ2-1, with 8 bases matching TRBD2. This CDR3 has 15 residues. Trimming took 6 bases from V and 2 from J; bases not matched to a gene: 6. Germline V gene lookup returns CDR1 MGHDK and CDR2 SYGVNS.

The gene calls are TRBV4-2 and TRBJ2-5, with D tentatively TRBD2 (5 bases). Germline CDR1 reads LGHNA; CDR2 reads YNFKEQ. The CDR3 runs 13 residues. Deletions cut 3 bases from V and 2 bases from J, with 7 bases between. CDR3 DNA: TGTGCCAGCAGCCAGGACTTTCAAGAGACCCAGTACTTC. It yields the protein CASSQDFQETQYF.

This clone occurred many times. The chain combines TRBV6-1 with TRBJ2-7; TRBD2 matches at 9 bases. Germline loops: CDR1 MNHNS, CDR2 SASEGT. The CDR3 is made up of 15 amino acids. The J segment lost 0 bases and the V segment lost 2 bases, leaving 2 bases of the junction unmatched. The CDR3 spells CASSELAGSSYEQYF. CDR3 nucleotides: TGTGCCAGCAGTGAACTAGCGGGGAGCTCCTACGAGCAGTACTTC.

The chain recombines TRBV5-1 with TRBJ2-1; the match to TRBD2 covers 8 bases. The V and J ends lost 4 bases and 0 bases, in that order; junction bases with no gene match: 3. The length of the CDR3 is 15 residues. CDR1 is SGHRS and CDR2 is YFSETQ in the germline V gene. The CDR3 here is CASSTGGSSYNEQFF. CDR3 in DNA: TGCGCCAGCAGCACGGGGGGGAGCTCCTACAATGAGCAGTTCTTC.

This clone was observed a single time. The chain combines TRBV4-2 with TRBJ2-5; 12 positions match TRBD2. The CDR3 spans 18 residues. V trimming: 2 bases; J trimming: 0 bases; junction bases outside the gene matches: 7. In germline, CDR1 is LGHNA, CDR2 YNFKEQ. The CDR3 here is CASSQRSASGGDQETQYF. For the CDR3, the DNA is TGTGCCAGCAGCCAAAGGTCGGCTAGCGGGGGGGACCAAGAGACCCAGTACTTC.

V gene TRBV6-5 combines with J gene TRBJ2-5; no clear D gene. The CDR3 sequence is 10 residues long. Looked up from germline, CDR1 is MNHEY and CDR2 is SVGAGI. V was trimmed by 2 bases and J by 13 bases, leaving 8 bases between them. The CDR3 region has the DNA TGTGCCAGCAGTTACCCGGAATTGTACTTC. It specifies CASSYPELYF.

The chain carries TRBV11-2 and TRBJ2-1; D not certain. Looked up from germline, CDR1 is SGHAT and CDR2 is FQNNGV. V was shortened by 5 bases and J by 6 bases, with 17 bases between the two germline ends. The CDR3 sequence is 15 residues long. The CDR3, as DNA: TGTGCCAGCAGCAAAGACGTGACCTCTTCCAATGAGCAGTTCTTC. This gives the protein CASSKDVTSSNEQFF. The full variable domain, in which reference TRBV11-2 and TRBJ2-1 provide the parts outside the CDR3, is EAGVAQSPRYKIIEKRQSVAFWCNPISGHATLYWYQQILGQGPKLLIQFQNNGVVDDSQLPKDRFSAERLKGVDSTLKIQPAKLEDSAVYLCASSKDVTSSNEQFFGPGTRLTVL.

V gene TRBV5-1 combines with J gene TRBJ2-1; TRBD2 aligns across 9 bases. V was pared by 2 bases and J by 9 bases, with 9 bases of the junction left unmatched. Germline V CDR1 and CDR2: SGHRS, YFSETQ. CDR3 length: 15 residues. The CDR3 sequence is CASSFIAGGPGEQFF. CDR3 DNA sequence: TGCGCCAGCAGCTTTATTGCGGGGGGGCCCGGTGAGCAGTTCTTC.

The chain carries TRBV7-2 and TRBJ2-5; 8 bases are a match to TRBD1. Germline values: CDR1 SGHTA, CDR2 FQGNSA. V lost 4 bases, J lost 1 base, and 5 bases stayed unmatched. This CDR3 has 15 residues. The CDR3 sequence is CASSYGQGLQETQYF. The CDR3 bases are TGTGCCAGCAGCTATGGACAGGGACTCCAAGAGACCCAGTACTTC.

The rearrangement joins TRBV10-3 to TRBJ2-3; 11 positions match TRBD2. The CDR3 runs 17 residues. V shed 1 base, J shed 0 bases, and the junction held 3 bases outside the gene matches. From germline, CDR1 is ENHRY and CDR2 SYGVKD. This CDR3 is CAISELTSGASTDTQYF. The CDR3 nucleotides are TGTGCCATCAGTGAGTTGACTAGCGGGGCTAGCACAGATACGCAGTATTTT.

This clone was seen only a few times. The chain couples TRBV6-6 to TRBJ2-2, with D possibly being TRBD2 (5 bases). The length of the CDR3 is 15 residues. Looked up from germline, CDR1 is MNHNY and CDR2 is SVGAGI (reference sequence). Trimming pared 10 bases from V and 7 bases from J, leaving 22 bases between. The CDR3 is CATFSGVNKGGELFF. The CDR3 bases are TGTGCCACCTTCTCCGGGGTCAACAAGGGCGGGGAGCTGTTTTTT.

The rearrangement uses TRBV7-9 and TRBJ2-2; 7 nucleotides match TRBD2. Trimming cost V 5 bases and J 4 bases; bases outside gene matches: 7. The CDR3 covers 15 residues. Germline V gene data show CDR1 as SEHNR and CDR2 as FQNEAQ (reference sequence). The CDR3 region is CASSPSGEGTGELFF. The CDR3 DNA sequence: TGTGCCAGCAGCCCCTCGGGGGAGGGCACCGGGGAGCTGTTTTTT. Full variable domain (remainder filled in from reference TRBV7-9 and TRBJ2-2): DTGVSQNPRHKITKRGQNVTFRCDPISEHNRLYWYRQTLGQGPEFLTYFQNEAQLEKSRLLSDRFSAERPKGSFSTLEIQRTEQGDSAMYLCASSPSGEGTGELFFGEGSRLTVL.

As for this clone: This sample includes further DNA sequences coding for the same CDR3. The V call is TRBV20-1, the J call TRBJ2-7; weak D call: TRBD1 (6 bases). The CDR3 has 12 residues. In germline, CDR1 is DFQATT, CDR2 SNEGSKA (reference sequence). The V and J ends lost 3 bases and 4 bases respectively, with 10 bases between them. CDR3 sequence: CSASDRSYEQYF. Here the CDR3 DNA reads TGCAGTGCTAGTGACAGGTCTTACGAGCAGTACTTC.

The chain couples TRBV11-2 to TRBJ1-3; 10 bases match TRBD1. Germline lookup yields CDR1 SGHAT and CDR2 FQNNGV. The CDR3 spans 18 residues. With V trimmed by 2 bases and J by 2 bases, 9 bases remained unmatched. The chain's CDR3 is CASSLLRDRGLAGNTIYF. For the CDR3, the DNA is TGTGCCAGCAGCTTACTCCGGGACAGGGGTTTAGCTGGAAACACCATATATTTT.

The chain carries TRBV30 and TRBJ1-5; no clear D gene. The CDR3 consists of 11 residues. Between the trimmed V and J ends, which lost 3 bases and 8 bases, there was a span of 8 bases. The germline V gene encodes CDR1 GTSNPN and CDR2 SVGIG (reference sequence). The chain's CDR3 is CAWRCSEPQHF. The DNA for the CDR3 is TGTGCCTGGAGGTGCAGTGAGCCCCAGCATTTT.

The chain links TRBV7-3 to TRBJ1-3, with unresolved D. There are 21 residues in the CDR3. Germline V gene data show CDR1 as SGHTA and CDR2 as FQGTGA. With 4 bases removed from V and 0 bases from J, the gap between germline ends came to 28 bases. CDR3 in DNA: TGTGCCAGCAGCTCAAAAGGCCCGGAGCGGTCGGGCAGGCGCTCTGGAAACACCATATATTTT. It translates to CASSSKGPERSGRRSGNTIYF.

This chain joins TRBV20-1 and TRBJ2-7; 7 nucleotides agree with TRBD2. V was clipped by 3 bases and J by 2 bases; unmatched bases: 4. Germline values: CDR1 DFQATT, CDR2 SNEGSKA (reference sequence). The CDR3 covers 13 residues. The CDR3 DNA follows: TGCAGTGCTAGTATAAGCGGGGCCTACGAGCAGTACTTC. Amino acids: CSASISGAYEQYF.

The chain links TRBV27 to TRBJ1-2, with TRBD1 matching 9 bases. V trimming: 4 bases; J trimming: 1 base; junction bases outside the gene matches: 7. This CDR3 region has 16 residues. CDR1 and CDR2 (germline): MNHEY, SMNVEV (reference sequence). This CDR3 reads CASSSRTGAINYGYTF. DNA for the CDR3: TGTGCCAGCAGTTCCCGGACAGGGGCTATTAACTATGGCTACACCTTC.

The rearrangement joins TRBV3-1 (or the pseudogene TRBV3-2) to TRBJ2-2; unclear D gene. CDR3 length equals 12 residues. Trimming took off 1 base at V and 6 bases at J, with 3 bases between the two ends. The germline V gene has CDR1 LGHDT and CDR2 YNNKEL (reference sequence). In DNA form, the CDR3 reads TGTGCCAGCAGCCAAGGCTCCGGGGAGCTGTTTTTT. Its translation is CASSQGSGELFF.

This chain connects TRBV6-5 to TRBJ1-2; TRBD1 is a possible D gene (6 bases). The CDR3 is 15 amino acids. Trimming removed 6 bases from V and 4 bases from J, with 18 bases in between. In germline, CDR1 is MNHEY, CDR2 SVGAGI. The CDR3 spells CASRPGTLLTYGYTF. The DNA of the CDR3 is TGTGCCAGCAGACCCGGGACACTACTAACCTATGGCTACACCTTC.

This clone has a handful of counts. Other nucleotide sequences in the sample specify the same CDR3. V gene TRBV7-3 combines with J gene TRBJ2-1; 10 nucleotides match TRBD2. The trim removed 3 bases at V and 2 bases at J, leaving 1 base unmatched. Germline-derived CDR1 and CDR2 are SGHTA and FQGTGA. The CDR3 contains 15 residues. CDR3 protein: CASSFSGGTYNEQFF. CDR3 nucleotide sequence: TGTGCCAGCAGCTTTAGCGGGGGGACCTACAATGAGCAGTTCTTC.

The genes are TRBV9 and TRBJ1-4, with 8 bases matching TRBD1. Per germline, CDR1 SGDLS and CDR2 YYNGEE. The CDR3 covers 14 residues. The junction had 1 base not matched to a gene; V was cut back by 0 bases and J by 6 bases. The CDR3 region is CASSVAGGYEKLFF. CDR3 in DNA: TGTGCCAGCAGCGTAGCAGGGGGCTATGAAAAACTGTTTTTT. The full variable domain, its missing parts supplied by reference TRBV9 and TRBJ1-4, is DSGVTQTPKHLITATGQRVTLRCSPRSGDLSVYWYQQSLDQGLQFLIQYYNGEERAKGNILERFSAQQFPDLHSELNLSSLELGDSALYFCASSVAGGYEKLFFGSGTQLSVL.

The chain joins TRBV29-1 to TRBJ2-7, with TRBD1 matching 8 bases. V lost 3 bases and J lost 3; bases outside the gene matches: 10. Germline V gene sequence: CDR1 SQVTM, CDR2 ANQGSEA. This CDR3 is 15 amino acids long. The CDR3, as DNA: TGCAGCGTTGAGGGAAGACAGGGGAACTTCTACGAGCAGTACTTC. This codes for CSVEGRQGNFYEQYF.

The genes are TRBV4-3 and TRBJ2-1, with D possibly TRBD2 on 6 matching bases. CDR3 size: 15 residues. Per germline, CDR1 LGHNA and CDR2 YSLEER. The V gene lost 4 bases and the J gene lost 4 bases, with 14 bases spanning the gap. In nucleotides, the CDR3 is TGCGCCAGCAGCCCCCTGGCGGGGCAATACAATGAGCAGTTCTTC. Protein sequence: CASSPLAGQYNEQFF.

Written as DNA, the CDR3 is TGTGCCAGCAGCCTTCTCCTACGGGGCCAATCGGAGTTCTTC. It yields the protein CASSLLLRGQSEFF. This chain connects TRBV7-2 to TRBJ2-1; perhaps D is TRBD1 or TRBD2 (5 bases each). The V end was cut by 5 bases, the J end by 14 bases, with 22 bases between. This CDR3 spans 14 amino acids. Germline CDR1 is SGHTA and CDR2 is FQGNSA.